The 5 T cell receptor beta chains presented below share a single source sample, sequenced in a study of cytomegalovirus exposure and HLA in healthy donors (TCRdb year 2017). Receptor amplification or capture employed the immunoSEQ multiplex PCR assay. For the multiplex PCR, a mixture combining 60 forward primers for TCR Vbeta segments and 13 reverse primers for TCR Jbeta segments was used. TCRdb re-hosts the immuneACCESS table, in-frame sequences only. Its copies lack some clones; in the studies checked, an unresolved V gene accounts for under half of them, and the cause for the rest is not known. The sample records 200,000 to 250,000 clones, more than 85% of which are singletons. The ten largest clones represent more than 0.8% of the sample. Sequenced sample: PBMCs. The origin of the receptors is a woman younger than 35 in good health and CMV-seronegative.

This clone was recorded only once. The chain links TRBV20-1 to TRBJ2-7, with D possibly TRBD1 on 6 matching bases. Germline V gene data show CDR1 as DFQATT and CDR2 as SNEGSKA (reference sequence). The V gene lost 3 bases and the J gene lost 9 bases, with 12 bases spanning the gap. This CDR3 region has 11 residues. CDR3 in amino acids: CSARDREGQYF. The CDR3 coding sequence is TGCAGTGCTAGGGACAGAGAAGGGCAGTACTTC.

The chain joins TRBV5-1 to TRBJ2-3; no clear D gene. Trimming cost V 4 bases and J 1 base, with 7 bases left between them. This CDR3 is 13 amino acids long. Germline CDR1 and CDR2: SGHRS and YFSETQ. The CDR3 sequence: CASSLRGTDTQYF. Here the CDR3 DNA reads TGCGCCAGCAGCCTTCGGGGCACAGATACGCAGTATTTT.

The V call is TRBV14, the J call TRBJ1-4, with a possible D match to TRBD1 (6 bases). V lost 3 bases, J lost 11 bases, and 19 bases lay in between. The germline gives CDR1 SGHDN, CDR2 FVKESK. There are 15 residues in the CDR3. The CDR3 nucleotides are TGTGCCAGCAGCCAGGGACAAGACATAATGAGGAAACTGTTTTTT. It codes for CASSQGQDIMRKLFF.

The rearrangement joins TRBV4-3 to TRBJ2-1; 7 bases fit TRBD2. CDR3 length equals 15 residues. In germline, CDR1 is LGHNA, CDR2 YSLEER. Trimming removed 3 bases from V and 7 bases from J; junction bases left unmatched: 9. The DNA of the CDR3 is TGCGCCAGCAGCCATAGGCGGGAGACTCCTAATGAGCAGTTCTTC. It translates to CASSHRRETPNEQFF.

The J gene is TRBJ2-1, the V gene TRBV27, with a tentative D call TRBD1 (6 bases). This CDR3 contains 17 residues. Per germline, CDR1 MNHEY and CDR2 SMNVEV (reference sequence). Trimming removed 1 base at V and 7 bases at J, with 20 bases between. The chain's CDR3 is CASSLLPLRQASNEQFF. The CDR3 DNA reads as TGTGCCAGCAGTTTATTACCCCTTCGACAGGCATCAAATGAGCAGTTCTTC.